Shown below are 4 T cell receptor beta chains from a single sample sequenced in a study of T cell responses to AZD1222 COVID-19 vaccine. Some clones are missing from TCRdb's copy, which holds only in-frame ones; the method was immunoSEQ multiplex PCR. The sample holds 45,000 or so clones; 80% to 95% are singletons and the top ten take 30% to 45%. Material: peripheral blood, obtained 28 days after the second AZD1222 dose. The receptors derive from an adult who received the AZD1222 COVID-19 vaccine.

The chain has TRBV2 and TRBJ2-7, with a possible D match to TRBD1 (5 bases). V lost 6 bases and J 3 bases, leaving 9 bases between the germline ends. The CDR3 is made up of 12 amino acids. Per germline, CDR1 SNHLY and CDR2 FYNNEI. For the CDR3, the DNA is TGTGCCAGCAGGCCCAGGGTCTACGAGCAGTACTTC. It specifies CASRPRVYEQYF. Supplemented by reference TRBV2 and TRBJ2-7, the full variable domain reads EPEVTQTPSHQVTQMGQEVILRCVPISNHLYFYWYRQILGQKVEFLVSFYNNEISEKSEIFDDQFSVERPDGSNFTLKIRSTKLEDSAMYFCASRPRVYEQYFGPGTRLTVT.

The rearrangement links TRBV7-8 to TRBJ1-6, with D possibly matching TRBD1 (6 bases). Trimming took 2 bases from V and 10 from J, leaving 15 bases between them. CDR3 size: 15 residues. Germline loops: CDR1 SGHVS, CDR2 FQNEAQ. The CDR3 protein is CASSLSGHKGSPLHF. Here the CDR3 DNA reads TGTGCCAGCAGCTTATCGGGACATAAGGGATCACCCCTCCACTTT.

V usage is TRBV5-4 and J usage is TRBJ1-2; tentatively, D is TRBD1 (5 bases). Germline CDR1 is SGHNT and CDR2 is YYREEE (reference sequence). V was trimmed by 4 bases and J by 0 bases, leaving 19 bases between them. The CDR3 is 17 residues long. The chain's CDR3 is CASSRDLPGRPNYGYTF. The CDR3 nucleotides read TGTGCCAGCAGCCGGGACCTCCCCGGGAGGCCTAACTATGGCTACACCTTC.

This clone showed up just once. The chain employs TRBV9 and TRBJ1-2, with D perhaps matching TRBD1 (5 bases). Trimming removed 2 bases from V and 2 bases from J, with 13 bases in between. Per germline, CDR1 SGDLS and CDR2 YYNGEE. The CDR3 sequence is 15 residues long. The CDR3 DNA reads as TGTGCCAGCAGCGTCGACGGGGCAAGGAACTATGGCTACACCTTC. It translates to CASSVDGARNYGYTF. The full variable domain, in which reference TRBV9 and TRBJ1-2 provide the parts outside the CDR3, is DSGVTQTPKHLITATGQRVTLRCSPRSGDLSVYWYQQSLDQGLQFLIQYYNGEERAKGNILERFSAQQFPDLHSELNLSSLELGDSALYFCASSVDGARNYGYTFGSGTRLTVV.